This T cell receptor beta chain was identified during a study of T cell responses to AZD1222 COVID-19 vaccine. The length of the CDR3 is 14 residues. Germline V CDR1 and CDR2: SGHRS, YFSETQ. Trimming pared 1 base from V and 2 bases from J, leaving 6 bases between. The data were produced by immunoSEQ multiplex PCR, yet TCRdb's version contains in-frame clones alone and is incomplete. The profile shows 100,000 to 130,000 clones, under 95% of them singletons. This material consisted of peripheral blood, taken on day 0 of AZD1222 vaccination. The receptor was isolated from an adult in good health. V gene TRBV5-1 combines with J gene TRBJ1-4, with D possibly TRBD1 on 6 matching bases. CDR3 residues: CASSLTGTNEKLFF. As DNA, the CDR3 is TGCGCCAGCAGCTTGACAGGGACTAATGAAAAACTGTTTTTT. The complete variable domain, with remaining parts taken from reference TRBV5-1 and TRBJ1-4, reads KAGVTQTPRYLIKTRGQQVTLSCSPISGHRSVSWYQQTPGQGLQFLFEYFSETQRNKGNFPGRFSGRQFSNSRSEMNVSTLELGDSALYLCASSLTGTNEKLFFGSGTQLSVL.